These T cell receptor beta chains were read from a single sample in a study of human versus mouse CDR3 diversity and MHC coevolution. Clones were read by immunoSEQ multiplex PCR, and TCRdb kept only the in-frame ones, dropping some. This sample carries 45,000 to 75,000 clones, 94% of them seen once, and the ten largest clones take approximately 20%. The sample comprised naive CD4+ T cells from blood. The receptors shown here come from a person in their sixties or seventies in good health. CDR3s include the opening cysteine and the closing phenylalanine or tryptophan. D genes are given only for firm matches. Only part of the rows carry a size: once, few, many, or a class if the clone is expanded.

v_call,clone_size,j_call,d_call,cdr3_nt,cdr3_aa
TRBV11-3,NA,TRBJ2-2,NA,TGTGCCAGCAGCTTAGCCGGACAGGAGCTGTTTTTT,CASSLAGQELFF
TRBV9,NA,TRBJ2-7,NA,TGTGCCAGCAGCGTACAGGCAGGGGACGAGCAGTACTTC,CASSVQAGDEQYF
TRBV5-4,NA,TRBJ2-5,TRBD2,TGTGCCAGCAGCTTTCCGGGACTAGCGGGACAAGAGACCCAGTACTTC,CASSFPGLAGQETQYF
TRBV11-2,NA,TRBJ2-7,TRBD2,TGTGCCAGCAGCTTAGAAGCTAGCGGGAGGGTGAGCTCCTACGAGCAGTACTTC,CASSLEASGRVSSYEQYF
TRBV6-6,NA,TRBJ1-2,NA,TGTGCCAGCAGTCCGGACACCTTCGGCTACACCTTC,CASSPDTFGYTF
TRBV19,NA,TRBJ1-2,NA,TGTGCCAGTAGCCGCGCTGGGAGTAACTATGGCTACACCTTC,CASSRAGSNYGYTF
TRBV5-1,NA,TRBJ2-7,TRBD1,TGCGCCAGCAGCTTGTACCAGGGGGCCTACGAGCAGTACTTC,CASSLYQGAYEQYF
TRBV5-1,NA,TRBJ2-2,NA,TGCGCCAGCAGCTTGGAGCGCCCTACCGGGGAGCTGTTTTTT,CASSLERPTGELFF
TRBV9,NA,TRBJ2-2,TRBD2,TGTGCCAGCAGCGGGCTAGCGGCCCTGGGGGCCGGGGAGCTGTTTTTT,CASSGLAALGAGELFF
TRBV7-3,NA,TRBJ1-1,NA,TGTGCCAGCAGCTCGACAGGAAGAACACAAGAAGCTTTCTTT,CASSSTGRTQEAFF
TRBV19,NA,TRBJ2-1,NA,TGTGCCAGTAGTATACGGGTTGGGAATGAGCAGTTCTTC,CASSIRVGNEQFF
TRBV5-4,NA,TRBJ1-4,NA,TGTGCCAGCAGCCGAGGCAGCCAAATTAATGAAAAACTGTTCTTT,CASSRGSQINEKLFF
TRBV13,NA,TRBJ2-1,NA,TGTGCCAGCAGCCCAAACAGGGTGGGGCAGTTCTTC,CASSPNRVGQFF
TRBV5-4,NA,TRBJ2-2,TRBD2,TGTGCCAGCAGCCTAGGACTAGCGGAAAACACCGGGGAGCTGTTTTTT,CASSLGLAENTGELFF
TRBV2,once,TRBJ1-2,NA,TGTGCCAGCAGTGAGCGGACAGATATTAACTATGGCTACACCTTC,CASSERTDINYGYTF
TRBV2,NA,TRBJ1-2,NA,TGTGCCAGCACCGCGCCAGGGCCCTATGGCTACACCTTC,CASTAPGPYGYTF
TRBV5-4,NA,TRBJ2-1,NA,TGTGCCAGCAGCCTCGGTAGGGGGGGATACAATGAGCAGTTCTTC,CASSLGRGGYNEQFF
TRBV7-3,NA,TRBJ2-7,NA,TGTGCCAGCAGCTTAATGGCCAGAGGCTACGAGCAGTACTTC,CASSLMARGYEQYF
TRBV29-1,NA,TRBJ1-1,NA,TGCAGCGTCCACGAGACAGTGAACACTGAAGCTTTCTTT,CSVHETVNTEAFF
TRBV18,NA,TRBJ2-7,NA,TGTGCCAGCTCACCAGGGTCGGGGGATTACGAGCAGTACTTC,CASSPGSGDYEQYF
TRBV7-9,NA,TRBJ2-7,TRBD2,TGTGCCAGCAGCTTAGGTACTAGCGGGAGCTACGAGCAGTACTTC,CASSLGTSGSYEQYF
TRBV6-6,NA,TRBJ2-5,TRBD2,TGTGCCAGCAGTTTGGGCGGCGGGGGGCAGTACTTC,CASSLGGGGQYF
TRBV25-1,NA,TRBJ2-3,NA,TGTGCCAGCAGTTTTCTTCTAGATACGCAGTATTTT,CASSFLLDTQYF
TRBV19,NA,TRBJ2-5,NA,TGTGCCAGTAGTTCCAATAGTCTGGGTTCGGGTGAGCAGTACTTC,CASSSNSLGSGEQYF
TRBV19,NA,TRBJ2-2,NA,TGTGCCAGTAGTACCTCCGCCAGGGACACCGGGGAGCTGTTTTTT,CASSTSARDTGELFF
TRBV29-1,NA,TRBJ1-2,TRBD1,TGCAGCGTTGAAACAGGGGGATATGGCTACACCTTC,CSVETGGYGYTF
TRBV10-3,NA,TRBJ2-5,TRBD2,TGTGCCATCAGTGAGGTCGAACTAGCGGAGCAAGAGACCCAGTACTTC,CAISEVELAEQETQYF
TRBV7-2,NA,TRBJ2-7,NA,TGTGCCAGCAGCTCCCTCACCGGGTCTTCCTACGAGCAGTACTTC,CASSSLTGSSYEQYF
TRBV5-1,NA,TRBJ2-1,TRBD1,TGCGCCAGCAGCCCGGGACAGGCCTCCTACAATGAGCAGTTCTTC,CASSPGQASYNEQFF
TRBV5-1,NA,TRBJ1-1,NA,TGCGCCAGCAGCTTTGGTCCCGCCGGGGGAGCAAACACTGAAGCTTTCTTT,CASSFGPAGGANTEAFF
TRBV5-4,NA,TRBJ2-3,TRBD2,TGTGCCAGCAGCCAGGGACTAGCGGATACGCAGTATTTT,CASSQGLADTQYF
TRBV2,NA,TRBJ2-7,TRBD1,TGTGCCAGCGGACAGGGGGTTAGCTCCTACGAGCAGTACTTC,CASGQGVSSYEQYF
TRBV2,NA,TRBJ2-5,TRBD2,TGTGCCAGCAGTGGGGCTAGCGGGATTGAGACCCAGTACTTC,CASSGASGIETQYF
TRBV4-2,NA,TRBJ2-1,TRBD2,TGTGCCAGCAGCGCCCCGATAGCGGGAGGGCGGCGGAATGAGCAGTTCTTC,CASSAPIAGGRRNEQFF
TRBV29-1,NA,TRBJ1-5,NA,TGCAGCGCCGTTGGACTCAATCAGCCCCAGCATTTT,CSAVGLNQPQHF